This TCR beta chain was identified during a study of identical twins. Broader study findings: The more abundant beta clonotypes in cord blood had fewer insertions, and memory repertoires did not show this.

To note about this clonotype: What it binds is not known.

TCRdb reprocessed the 5' RACE reads via MiXCR and lists one record per CDR3 protein. This sample has 450,000 or so distinct CDR3 sequences, with 20% to 25% found just once. Trimming took 0 bases from V and 4 from J, leaving 7 bases between them. This CDR3 is 14 amino acids long. Germline V gene sequence: CDR1 MNHEY, CDR2 SVGAGI. The same sample was also studied in work on T cells expressing NK-cell markers.

This receptor was identified in a woman between 18 and 30 years old in good health. The chain is built from TRBV6-5 and TRBJ1-5; D gene ambiguous. The sequencing sample was made of CD4+ T cells sorted from blood. In nucleotides, the CDR3 is TGTGCCAGCAGTTACTCAGGGCAAAATCAGCCCCAGCATTTT. It is translated as CASSYSGQNQPQHF.